This entry lists 5 T cell receptor beta chains sequenced from one sample in a study of blood T cell dynamics during melanoma immunotherapy. The method was immunoSEQ multiplex PCR; TCRdb's version includes in-frame clones alone and lacks a portion of them. The sample yields approximately 13,000 clones, about nine tenths seen once. Described time point: pre-treatment baseline. The source was blood, collected from a patient treated with checkpoint blockade. These receptors were collected from a human donor with melanoma.

The genes are TRBV11-3 and TRBJ2-2; TRBD2 aligns across 11 bases. Trimming removed 5 bases from V and 0 bases from J; junction bases left unmatched: 2. Germline V gene data show CDR1 as SGHNT and CDR2 as YENEEA. CDR3 length: 16 residues. Here the CDR3 DNA reads TGTGCCAGCAGCACGACTAGCGGGGCGAACACCGGGGAGCTGTTTTTT. This gives the protein CASSTTSGANTGELFF.

The rearrangement uses TRBV7-9 and TRBJ2-5; D is perhaps TRBD1 (6 bases). Germline loops: CDR1 SEHNR, CDR2 FQNEAQ (reference sequence). Trimming shortened V by 4 bases and J by 13 bases, and 16 bases separated the two germline ends. The CDR3 has 12 amino acids. DNA of the CDR3: TGTGCCAGCAGCTCCGACAGGACATGCCGGTACTTC. It encodes CASSSDRTCRYF.

The chain has TRBV5-1 and TRBJ2-7; 8 bases are a match to TRBD1. This CDR3 contains 13 residues. J gave up 7 bases and V 4 bases, and 7 bases lay outside the gene matches. Germline V gene data show CDR1 as SGHRS and CDR2 as YFSETQ. Here the CDR3 DNA reads TGCGCCAGCAGCCTAGGACAGGGAGGTGAGCAGTACTTC. Its protein product is CASSLGQGGEQYF.

This rearrangement joins TRBV9 to TRBJ2-2; D uncertain. The CDR3 is made up of 15 amino acids. V was clipped by 3 bases and J by 1 base, with 10 bases between them. CDR1 and CDR2 from the germline V gene are SGDLS and YYNGEE. CDR3 sequence (DNA): TGTGCCAGCAGCGCCCTGGTCGGGAACACCGGGGAGCTGTTTTTT. Amino acid sequence: CASSALVGNTGELFF.

V and J are TRBV19 and TRBJ2-6, with D perhaps TRBD1 (6 bases). V lost 6 bases to trimming and J lost 13 bases, with 13 bases between them. This CDR3 has 12 amino acids. In germline, CDR1 is LNHDA, CDR2 SQIVND (reference sequence). CDR3 DNA: TGTGCCAGTAGCCCTATCACAGGGGTCCTGACTTTC. Translated: CASSPITGVLTF.